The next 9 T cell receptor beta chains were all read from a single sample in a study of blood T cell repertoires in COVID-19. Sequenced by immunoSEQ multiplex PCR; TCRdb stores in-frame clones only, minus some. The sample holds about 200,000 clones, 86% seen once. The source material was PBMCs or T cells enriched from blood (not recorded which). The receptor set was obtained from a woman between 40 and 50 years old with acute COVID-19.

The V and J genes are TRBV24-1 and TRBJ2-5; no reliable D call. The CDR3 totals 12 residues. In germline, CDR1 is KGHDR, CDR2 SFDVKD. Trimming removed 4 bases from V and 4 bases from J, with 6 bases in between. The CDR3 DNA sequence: TGTGCCACCAGTGAAGCTGGAGAGACCCAGTACTTC. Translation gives CATSEAGETQYF.

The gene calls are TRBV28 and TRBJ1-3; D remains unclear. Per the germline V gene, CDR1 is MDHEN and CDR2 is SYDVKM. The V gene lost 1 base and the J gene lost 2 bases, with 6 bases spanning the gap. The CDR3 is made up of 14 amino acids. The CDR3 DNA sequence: TGTGCCAGCAGTTTATCGGGGACTGGAAACACCATATATTTT. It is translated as CASSLSGTGNTIYF.

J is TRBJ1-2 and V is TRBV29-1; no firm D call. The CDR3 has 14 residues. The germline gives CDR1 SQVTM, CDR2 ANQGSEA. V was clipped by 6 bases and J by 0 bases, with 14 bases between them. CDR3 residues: CSVQVPSTNYGYTF. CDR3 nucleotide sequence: TGCAGCGTACAAGTCCCCTCAACTAACTATGGCTACACCTTC.

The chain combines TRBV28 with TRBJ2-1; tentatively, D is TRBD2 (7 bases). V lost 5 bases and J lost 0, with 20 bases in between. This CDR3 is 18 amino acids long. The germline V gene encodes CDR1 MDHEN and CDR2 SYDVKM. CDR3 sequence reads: CASSAPGGGKSSYNEQFF. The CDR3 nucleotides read TGTGCCAGCAGTGCCCCGGGGGGCGGGAAAAGCTCCTACAATGAGCAGTTCTTC.

CDR3 region: CATTEGSNQPQHF. The DNA for the CDR3 is TGTGCCACGACCGAGGGTAGCAATCAGCCCCAGCATTTT. This chain connects TRBV12-3 or TRBV12-4 to TRBJ1-5; D call uncertain. V was shortened by 10 bases and J by 0 bases, with 10 bases between the two germline ends. The CDR3 is 13 amino acids.

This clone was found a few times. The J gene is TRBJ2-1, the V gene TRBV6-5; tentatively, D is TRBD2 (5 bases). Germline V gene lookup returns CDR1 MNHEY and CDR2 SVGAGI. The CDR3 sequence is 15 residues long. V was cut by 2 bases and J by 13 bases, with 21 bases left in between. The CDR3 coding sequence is TGTGCCAGCAGTTACGGAATTAATCGGGAAAACTATCAGTTCTTC. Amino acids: CASSYGINRENYQFF.

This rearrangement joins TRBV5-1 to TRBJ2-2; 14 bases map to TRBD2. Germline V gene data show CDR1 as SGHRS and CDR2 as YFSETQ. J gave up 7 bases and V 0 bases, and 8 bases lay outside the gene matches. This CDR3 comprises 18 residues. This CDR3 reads CASSLATGTSGSGGELFF. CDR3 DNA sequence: TGCGCCAGCAGCTTGGCTACCGGGACTAGCGGGAGCGGCGGGGAGCTGTTTTTT.

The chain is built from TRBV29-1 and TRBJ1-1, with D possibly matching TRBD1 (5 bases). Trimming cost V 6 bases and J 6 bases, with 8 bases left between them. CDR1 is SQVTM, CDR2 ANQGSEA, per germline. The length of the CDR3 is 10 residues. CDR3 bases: TGCAGCGTAGGACACCCTGAAGCTTTCTTT. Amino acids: CSVGHPEAFF.

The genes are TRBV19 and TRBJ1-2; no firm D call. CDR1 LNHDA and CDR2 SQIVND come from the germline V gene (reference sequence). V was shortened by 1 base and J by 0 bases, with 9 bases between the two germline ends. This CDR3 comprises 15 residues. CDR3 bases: TGTGCCAGTAGTATAGGACACACCTCTAACTATGGCTACACCTTC. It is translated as CASSIGHTSNYGYTF.